A single sample is the source of the 13 T cell receptor beta chains below, sequenced in a study of cytomegalovirus exposure and HLA in healthy donors. The PCR employed 60 Vbeta primers together with 13 Jbeta primers. Clones were sequenced by immunoSEQ multiplex PCR, and TCRdb holds only the in-frame ones, with some missing. The top ten clones hold about 1.3% of a sample with about 140,000 clones, roughly 80% of them seen once. The sequencing sample was made of PBMCs. The origin of the receptors is a female donor in good health and CMV-seronegative.

About this clone: An end of the junction differs from the germline gene, which may be a read error. The chain combines TRBV20-1 with TRBJ2-1; 9 nucleotides match TRBD1. In germline, CDR1 is DFQATT, CDR2 SNEGSKA (reference sequence). This CDR3 is 10 amino acids long. The CDR3 DNA reads TGCAGTGCCACCCTGACAGGGGGACTCTTC. It encodes CSATLTGGLF.

The sample holds one count of this clone. In DNA form, the CDR3 reads TGCGCCAGCAGTGAGTCGAGGCGGTCTGGAAACACCATATATTTT. This codes for CASSESRRSGNTIYF. This chain joins TRBV10-2 and TRBJ1-3; no firm D call. There are 15 residues in the CDR3. Germline V gene lookup returns CDR1 WSHSY and CDR2 SAAADI. V gave up 0 bases and J gave up 1 base, with 7 bases separating them.

Comments on this clone: Other nucleotide sequences in the sample specify the same CDR3. This rearrangement joins TRBV27 to TRBJ1-6; 9 nucleotides agree with TRBD1. V lost 4 bases to trimming and J lost 9 bases; unmatched junction nucleotides: 7. The germline CDR1 and CDR2 sequences are MNHEY and SMNVEV (reference sequence). This CDR3 is 15 amino acids long. DNA of the CDR3: TGTGCCAGCAGTTCTCCTGGGACAGGGAGTTCACCCCTCCACTTT. As protein: CASSSPGTGSSPLHF.

The chain recombines TRBV19 with TRBJ1-5; D is unclear. Germline loops: CDR1 LNHDA, CDR2 SQIVND (reference sequence). V lost 3 bases and J 3 bases, leaving 6 bases between the germline ends. The CDR3 sequence is 13 residues long. In DNA form, the CDR3 reads TGTGCCAGTAGTATTATCCCCAATCAGCCCCAGCATTTT. This sequence encodes CASSIIPNQPQHF.

The chain uses TRBV2 and TRBJ2-1; 7 nucleotides match TRBD1. CDR3 length equals 14 residues. Germline V gene lookup returns CDR1 SNHLY and CDR2 FYNNEI. Losses at the gene ends were 5 bases for V and 6 bases for J; bases not matched to a gene: 7. The CDR3 is CASSPTGPSNEQFF. CDR3 bases: TGTGCCAGCAGTCCGACAGGGCCTTCCAATGAGCAGTTCTTC.

The chain has TRBV29-1 and TRBJ2-7, with D maybe TRBD1 (6 bases). The CDR3 loop spans 12 amino acids. The germline V gene encodes CDR1 SQVTM and CDR2 ANQGSEA. V lost 3 bases to trimming and J lost 6 bases, with 12 bases between them. The CDR3 sequence: CSVDGAGVEQYF. In DNA, the CDR3 is TGCAGCGTTGATGGGGCAGGGGTCGAGCAGTACTTC.

With respect to this clone: A junction boundary mismatches the germline segment, possibly from a read error. Here the CDR3 reads CDSSFGQGLAAQDRSYEQYF. In DNA form, the CDR3 reads TGTGACAGCAGCTTCGGCCAAGGACTAGCGGCCCAGGACCGCTCCTACGAGCAGTACTTC. This sequence joins TRBV9 and TRBJ2-7; 10 nucleotides align to TRBD2. The CDR3 has 20 residues. The germline V gene encodes CDR1 SGDLS and CDR2 YYNGEE.

J is TRBJ2-3 and V is TRBV10-2; TRBD1 matches at 11 bases. V shed 0 bases and J 5 bases; nucleotides not matched to a gene: 10. The germline gives CDR1 WSHSY, CDR2 SAAADI. The CDR3 length is 18 residues. DNA for the CDR3: TGCGCCAGCAGTGAGTCCTTGATAGCGGGACAGGGGGGAGATACGCAGTATTTT. Translating it yields CASSESLIAGQGGDTQYF.

The chain combines TRBV5-1 with TRBJ2-7; 7 positions match TRBD2. CDR3 size: 14 residues. J lost 3 bases, V lost 4 bases, and 7 bases had no gene match. The germline V gene encodes CDR1 SGHRS and CDR2 YFSETQ. CDR3 region: CASSPTGTNYEQYF. The CDR3 nucleotides are TGCGCCAGCAGCCCAACCGGGACTAACTACGAGCAGTACTTC.

The genes are TRBV28 and TRBJ2-7; TRBD1 matches at 8 bases. The CDR3 extends over 15 amino acids. J was trimmed by 4 bases and V by 1 base; bases with no gene match: 6. Per the germline V gene, CDR1 is MDHEN and CDR2 is SYDVKM. The chain's CDR3 is CASSLLRQGAYEQYF. The CDR3 nucleotides are TGTGCCAGCAGTTTATTGCGTCAGGGGGCGTACGAGCAGTACTTC.

This chain joins TRBV6-5 and TRBJ1-4, with 9 bases that match TRBD1. Trimming took 5 bases from V and 8 from J; bases not matched to a gene: 9. CDR1 and CDR2 from the germline V gene are MNHEY and SVGAGI. The CDR3 has 15 residues. The CDR3 here is CASSPPGTGREKLFF. As DNA, the CDR3 is TGTGCCAGCAGTCCTCCCGGGACAGGGCGAGAAAAACTGTTTTTT.

This sequence joins TRBV4-1 and TRBJ2-1; D possibly corresponds to TRBD2 (5 bases). The CDR3 length is 20 residues. Germline CDR1 is MGHRA and CDR2 is YSYEKL. The V gene lost 0 bases and the J gene lost 2 bases, with 23 bases spanning the gap. CDR3 nucleotides: TGCGCCAGCAGCCAAGACGGTCCATTTATAGCGATTGGTCCCTACAATGAGCAGTTCTTC. This encodes CASSQDGPFIAIGPYNEQFF.

The V gene is TRBV2, the J gene TRBJ2-2; no reliable D call. Trimming shortened V by 7 bases and J by 1 base, and 10 bases separated the two germline ends. Germline CDR1 and CDR2: SNHLY and FYNNEI. The CDR3 is made up of 14 amino acids. The DNA of the CDR3 is TGTGCCAGCATGATAGCTGGGAACACCGGGGAGCTGTTTTTT. This gives the protein CASMIAGNTGELFF. Full variable domain (missing parts from reference TRBV2 and TRBJ2-2): EPEVTQTPSHQVTQMGQEVILRCVPISNHLYFYWYRQILGQKVEFLVSFYNNEISEKSEIFDDQFSVERPDGSNFTLKIRSTKLEDSAMYFCASMIAGNTGELFFGEGSRLTVL.